The entry below describes one T cell receptor beta chain. This record belongs to a study of T cells in localized non-small cell lung cancer. Clones were sequenced by immunoSEQ multiplex PCR, and TCRdb holds only the in-frame ones, with some missing. Of 70,000 to 85,000 clones in the sample, approximately 84% are singletons; the top ten hold under 1.5%. Germline CDR1 is LNHDA and CDR2 is SQIVND (reference sequence). V was clipped by 5 bases and J by 0 bases, with 14 bases between them. CDR3 length equals 16 residues. Here the sequenced sample was peripheral blood, taken before any cancer treatment. The origin of this receptor is a female donor at least 60 years old with stage I lung adenocarcinoma. This rearrangement joins TRBV19 to TRBJ1-5; TRBD1 is a possible D gene (5 bases). This CDR3 is CASSPQVTYSNQPQHF. The CDR3 DNA reads as TGTGCCAGTAGTCCACAGGTGACTTATAGCAATCAGCCCCAGCATTTT.